Listed below are T cell receptor beta chains from one sample, sequenced in a study of cytomegalovirus exposure and HLA in healthy donors. Sequenced by immunoSEQ multiplex PCR; TCRdb stores in-frame clones only, minus some. Its clone listing holds tens of thousands of clones. The sequencing input was PBMCs. These receptors were obtained from a man between 45 and 60 years old in good health and CMV-seropositive. Each CDR3 is given with its conserved first and last residue. The D gene is left open where the match is weak.

CDR3aa	CDR3nt	d_gene	v_gene	j_gene
CASSPQGIDTQYF	TGTGCCAGCAGCCCACAGGGGATAGATACGCAGTATTTT	TRBD1	TRBV5-5	TRBJ2-3
CASSLEPSGSSDTQYF	TGTGCCAGCAGCTTGGAACCTAGCGGGAGTTCAGATACGCAGTATTTT	TRBD2	TRBV5-6	TRBJ2-3
CAWAPGQYYEQYF	TGTGCCTGGGCTCCCGGACAGTACTACGAGCAGTACTTC	.	TRBV30	TRBJ2-7
CASSLARGQPQHF	TGCGCCAGCAGCTTGGCCCGCGGGCAGCCCCAGCATTTT	.	TRBV5-1	TRBJ1-5
CASSPSGVAALYEQYF	TGCGCCAGCAGCCCCAGTGGGGTAGCGGCTCTATACGAGCAGTACTTC	.	TRBV5-1	TRBJ2-7
CASSVEDPSYNEQFF	TGTGCCAGCAGCGTGGAGGACCCTTCCTACAATGAGCAGTTCTTC	.	TRBV9	TRBJ2-1
CASSGGGGRSRPQHF	TGTGCCAGCAGTGGCGGGGGGGGGCGTTCGAGGCCCCAGCATTTT	.	TRBV6-1	TRBJ1-5
CASSLKASGREEQFF	TGTGCCAGCAGCCTAAAGGCTAGCGGGAGAGAAGAGCAGTTCTTC	TRBD2	TRBV7-2	TRBJ2-1
CASDSVSGNQPQHF	TGTGCCAGCGACAGCGTCAGCGGCAATCAGCCCCAGCATTTT	.	TRBV30	TRBJ1-5
CASKGYTEAFF	TGTGCCAGCAAGGGGTACACTGAAGCTTTCTTT	.	TRBV6-5	TRBJ1-1
CASSFQGAGNTEAFF	TGTGCCAGCAGCTTCCAGGGGGCGGGGAACACTGAAGCTTTCTTT	TRBD1	TRBV5-4	TRBJ1-1
CASSFERNTIYF	TGTGCCAGCAGCTTCGAGAGAAACACCATATATTTT	.	TRBV7-2	TRBJ1-3
CASSQLLRGRTEAFF	TGTGCCAGCAGCCAGCTCCTGAGGGGGCGCACTGAAGCTTTCTTT	TRBD1	TRBV4-2	TRBJ1-1
CASSPRDTKKETQYF	TGTGCCAGCAGTCCCAGGGACACCAAAAAAGAGACCCAGTACTTC	.	TRBV28	TRBJ2-5
CASSLASGADLSGNTIYF	TGTGCCAGCAGCTTAGCTAGTGGAGCAGATCTTTCTGGAAACACCATATATTTT	.	TRBV11-3	TRBJ1-3
CASSSDGEGGYLYGYTF	TGTGCCAGCAGTTCGGACGGTGAGGGAGGATACTTATATGGCTACACCTTC	.	TRBV27	TRBJ1-2
CASSPQDPGLDNEQFF	TGTGCCAGCTCACCGCAGGATCCGGGACTAGACAATGAGCAGTTCTTC	TRBD2	TRBV18	TRBJ2-1
CASTLRQGKIDEQFF	TGTGCCAGCACCCTTAGACAGGGTAAGATCGATGAGCAGTTCTTC	TRBD1	TRBV6-5	TRBJ2-1
CASAGGRGTEAFF	TGTGCCTCGGCGGGGGGCAGAGGCACTGAAGCTTTCTTT	.	TRBV10-3	TRBJ1-1
CSVEGLQAKNIQYF	TGCAGCGTTGAGGGACTTCAGGCCAAAAACATTCAGTACTTC	.	TRBV29-1	TRBJ2-4
CASSLVDNEQFF	TGTGCCAGCAGCTTAGTAGACAATGAGCAGTTCTTC	.	TRBV7-9	TRBJ2-1
CASSWDSSSYYGYTF	TGTGCCAGCAGCTGGGACAGTTCCAGTTACTATGGCTACACCTTC	TRBD1	TRBV7-9	TRBJ1-2
CANTLAGGYNEQFF	TGTGCCAACACCCTAGCGGGAGGTTACAATGAGCAGTTCTTC	TRBD2	TRBV2	TRBJ2-1
CASSLRLAGENEQFF	TGTGCCAGCAGCTTGAGACTAGCGGGAGAGAATGAGCAGTTCTTC	TRBD2	TRBV5-4	TRBJ2-1
CASSLGVAGGTGELFF	TGTGCCAGCAGCTTGGGGGTAGCTGGAGGCACCGGGGAGCTGTTTTTT	.	TRBV5-6	TRBJ2-2
CASRQQGAVHQPQHF	TGTGCCAGCAGACAACAGGGGGCGGTCCATCAGCCCCAGCATTTT	TRBD1	TRBV6-5	TRBJ1-5
CASSPTGGNQPQHF	TGTGCCAGCTCCCCGACAGGGGGCAATCAGCCCCAGCATTTT	TRBD1	TRBV6-5	TRBJ1-5
CASSQVGQGPNTEAFF	TGCGCCAGCAGCCAAGTTGGACAGGGTCCAAACACTGAAGCTTTCTTT	TRBD1	TRBV4-1	TRBJ1-1
CASSMVVGGFYSGANVLTF	TGTGCCAGTAGTATGGTAGTGGGGGGTTTTTACTCTGGGGCCAACGTCCTGACTTTC	.	TRBV19	TRBJ2-6
CASIPGHTSNYGYTF	TGCGCCAGCATCCCGGGACATACCTCTAACTATGGCTACACCTTC	.	TRBV5-1	TRBJ1-2
CASSQWASGSNHNEQFF	TGTGCCAGCAGCCAATGGGCTAGCGGGAGTAATCACAATGAGCAGTTCTTC	TRBD2	TRBV4-2	TRBJ2-1
CASSIRGWNYAGELFF	TGTGCCAGTAGTATCCGGGGTTGGAATTACGCCGGGGAGCTGTTTTTT	.	TRBV19	TRBJ2-2
CASSPRGLAGASSYNEQFF	TGTGCCAGCAGCCCGAGGGGACTAGCGGGAGCTAGCTCCTACAATGAGCAGTTCTTC	TRBD2	TRBV7-2	TRBJ2-1
CASSLTQFSGRTSAGELFF	TGTGCCAGCTCACTCACTCAGTTTAGCGGGAGGACCTCGGCCGGGGAGCTGTTTTTT	TRBD2	TRBV18	TRBJ2-2
CASSALRLAGSNEQFF	TGTGCCAGCAGTGCCCTGAGGCTAGCGGGAAGCAATGAGCAGTTCTTC	TRBD2	TRBV2	TRBJ2-1
CSVAAGLYGYTF	TGCAGCGTTGCGGCAGGGCTCTATGGCTACACCTTC	.	TRBV29-1	TRBJ1-2
CASSPGQWRTPANNEQFF	TGTGCCAGCAGCCCAGGACAGTGGAGAACGCCGGCGAACAATGAGCAGTTCTTC	.	TRBV11-2	TRBJ2-1
CASSLLQGGNYGYTF	TGTGCCAGCAGCTTACTACAGGGGGGAAACTATGGCTACACCTTC	TRBD1	TRBV7-9	TRBJ1-2
CASSMTGTPNEQYF	TGTGCCAGTAGTATGACCGGGACACCTAACGAGCAGTACTTC	.	TRBV19	TRBJ2-7
CASSYTPQVDYGYTF	TGTGCCAGCAGTTACACCCCTCAGGTGGACTATGGCTACACCTTC	.	TRBV6-5	TRBJ1-2
CASSPSPGTEAFF	TGTGCCAGCTCACCATCTCCGGGTACTGAAGCTTTCTTT	.	TRBV18	TRBJ1-1
CASTGREVKKTQYF	TGTGCCAGCACAGGGCGGGAGGTTAAGAAGACCCAGTACTTC	TRBD2	TRBV6-5	TRBJ2-5
CASSQSQGYYPGYTF	TGCGCCAGCAGCCAATCACAGGGGTACTATCCTGGCTACACCTTC	TRBD1	TRBV4-3	TRBJ1-2
CASSGTLDRTAQHF	TGTGCCAGCAGCGGTACCCTGGACAGGACGGCCCAGCATTTT	TRBD1	TRBV7-9	TRBJ1-5
CASSLYILPLEQYF	TGTGCCAGCAGCCTATATATCCTTCCTCTCGAGCAGTACTTC	.	TRBV11-2	TRBJ2-7
CASSLSPGQVETQYF	TGTGCCAGCAGCTTGTCCCCGGGACAGGTGGAGACCCAGTACTTC	TRBD1	TRBV5-5	TRBJ2-5
CASSVEETQYF	TGTGCCAGCAGTGTAGAAGAGACCCAGTACTTC	.	TRBV2	TRBJ2-5
CASSSPGTGRETQYF	TGTGCCAGCAGTTCCCCAGGGACAGGGAGAGAGACCCAGTACTTC	TRBD1	TRBV28	TRBJ2-5
CASSVVGAGANVLTF	TGTGCCAGCAGCGTAGTGGGGGCCGGGGCCAACGTCCTGACTTTC	.	TRBV9	TRBJ2-6
CATSKTGDGNQPQHF	TGTGCCACCAGCAAAACAGGGGACGGCAATCAGCCCCAGCATTTT	TRBD1	TRBV15	TRBJ1-5